This T cell receptor (beta chain) was retrieved from a study of Ad26.COV2.S vaccination and SARS-CoV-2 variants. Study as a whole: Ad26.COV2.S was injected intramuscularly once or twice, 56 days apart.

The CDR3 consists of 16 residues. V was pared by 0 bases and J by 7 bases, with 7 bases of the junction left unmatched. CDR1 is LNHDA and CDR2 is SQIVND in the germline V gene (reference sequence). Details on this clone: No antigen is known for it.

Study-level results: Possibly, TCR breadth and depth analyses underestimated total T cell responses.

The treatment here: 19 received Ad26.COV2.S at low or high dose, single or two shots; several received placebo; per-sample allocation not given. Day 63 after the first vaccine or placebo injection was the time point for sampling. Aged 18-55 years, donor was enrolled in Boston around 2020. Only in-frame clones appear in the TCRdb table, and some are missing; sequencing was by immunoSEQ multiplex PCR. The sample includes almost 400,000 clones, about 91% of them seen just once. The sequences come from peripheral blood, collected in a trial of Ad26.COV2.S vaccine versus placebo. The chain joins TRBV19 to TRBJ1-2; TRBD1 aligns across 11 bases. The receptor was isolated from a person aged 18-65 years who received the Ad26.COV2.S COVID-19 vaccine or a placebo. The CDR3 spells CASSIERTGGRGGYTF. The CDR3 nucleotides read TGTGCCAGTAGTATAGAAAGGACAGGGGGCAGGGGTGGCTACACCTTC.